This TCR beta chain was retrieved from a study of cytomegalovirus exposure and HLA in healthy donors. The PCR employed 60 Vbeta primers together with 13 Jbeta primers. Using immunoSEQ multiplex PCR, the repertoire was profiled, and TCRdb retains in-frame clones only, with some absent. Of under 150,000 clones listed, about four fifths are singletons. Germline CDR1 ENHRY, CDR2 SYGVKD. V shed 6 bases and J shed 9 bases, with 18 bases lying between them. This CDR3 spans 14 amino acids. The gene calls are TRBV10-3 and TRBJ2-1; TRBD2 might be the D (5 bases). The sequencing input was PBMCs. The TCR sequence derives from a female donor in good health and CMV-seronegative. CDR3 sequence (DNA): TGTGCCATCAGGCCGGGCCTCGAGGGTGGTGAGCAGTTCTTC. Translated: CAIRPGLEGGEQFF.